The rows below give T cell receptor beta chains drawn from one sample of a study of identical twins' blood T cells. TCRdb redid the calling of the 5' RACE reads with MiXCR, one entry per CDR3 protein. The sample records a few hundred thousand distinct CDR3 sequences, roughly 31% being singletons. Specimen: PBMCs. Receptors were obtained from a woman between 18 and 55 years old in good health. Both conserved end residues are part of each CDR3. D genes are given only for firm matches. Size tells how often a clone was seen (once, few, many) or the class of an expanded clone, and some rows leave it out.

clone_size j_call d_call v_call cdr3_aa cdr3_nt
few TRBJ1-1 NA TRBV6-2/TRBV6-3 CASSQDIRPEAFF TGTGCCAGCAGTCAAGACATCCGACCTGAAGCTTTCTTT
once TRBJ1-2 NA TRBV6-1 CASSETYYGYTF TGTGCCAGCAGTGAGACTTACTATGGCTACACCTTC
NA TRBJ1-1 TRBD1 TRBV20-1 CSARRTGNTEAFF TGCAGTGCTAGAAGGACAGGAAACACTGAAGCTTTCTTT
NA TRBJ2-1 NA TRBV29-1 CSVEGDRYTYNEQFF TGCAGCGTTGAGGGCGACAGGTACACCTACAATGAGCAGTTCTTC
few TRBJ1-4 TRBD1 TRBV6-6 CASSYVLGQMTTNEKLFF TGTGCCAGCAGTTACGTTTTGGGACAGATGACAACTAATGAAAAACTGTTTTTT
once TRBJ2-3 NA TRBV3-1 CASSQEESSTDTQYF TGTGCCAGCAGCCAAGAGGAGTCTAGCACAGATACGCAGTATTTT
once TRBJ2-7 TRBD1 TRBV2 CASSPDRAYEQYF TGTGCCAGCAGTCCCGACAGGGCCTACGAGCAGTACTTC
NA TRBJ1-1 NA TRBV20-1 CSAQGQVSEAFF TGCAGTGCTCAAGGGCAGGTCTCTGAAGCTTTCTTT
once TRBJ1-1 NA TRBV19 CASSDGQMNTEAFF TGTGCCAGTAGTGATGGACAGATGAACACTGAAGCTTTCTTT
few TRBJ2-1 NA TRBV7-8 CASSSNPGDPSCNEQFF TGTGCCAGCAGCTCCAATCCTGGCGACCCCTCCTGCAATGAGCAGTTCTTC
once TRBJ1-1 NA TRBV6-4 CASSDSRDASVLGEAFF TGTGCCAGCAGTGACTCGAGAGACGCCTCAGTACTAGGTGAAGCTTTCTTT
few TRBJ2-1 NA TRBV12-3/TRBV12-4 CASRQSWGGDEQFF TGTGCCAGCAGACAATCGTGGGGGGGCGATGAGCAGTTCTTC
many TRBJ2-3 NA TRBV6-5 CASSFTRTDTQYF TGTGCCAGCAGTTTCACTAGAACAGATACGCAGTATTTT
few TRBJ2-1 NA TRBV4-1 CASSQPGRRYYNEQFF TGCGCCAGCAGCCAACCAGGGCGACGCTACTACAATGAGCAGTTCTTC
NA TRBJ1-2 NA TRBV4-3 CASSQELRDGYTF TGCGCCAGCAGCCAAGAATTGCGGGACGGCTACACCTTC
NA TRBJ2-7 NA TRBV11-2 CASSFGSGNYEQYF TGTGCCAGCAGCTTCGGATCCGGAAACTACGAGCAGTACTTC
NA TRBJ1-1 TRBD1 TRBV6-5 CASSSTGGHVAFF TGTGCCAGCAGTTCCACAGGGGGCCATGTAGCTTTCTTT
NA TRBJ1-2 NA TRBV7-9 CASSLGTEYGYTF TGTGCCAGCAGCCTCGGGACTGAGTATGGCTACACCTTC
NA TRBJ2-3 TRBD2 TRBV5-1 CASSPRTSGGRDTQYF TGCGCCAGCAGCCCCCGGACTAGCGGGGGAAGAGATACGCAGTATTTT
NA TRBJ1-2 TRBD1 TRBV5-6 CASSLGTGSTNYGYTF TGTGCCAGCAGCTTAGGGACAGGGTCCACTAACTATGGCTACACCTTC
NA TRBJ1-2 NA TRBV3-1 CASSQTRGCYGYTF TGTGCCAGCAGTCAGACCAGGGGATGCTATGGCTACACCTTC
NA TRBJ1-2 NA TRBV9 CASSGARSPATNYGYTF TGTGCCAGCAGCGGCGCCAGATCACCAGCGACTAACTATGGCTACACCTTC
few TRBJ2-1 NA TRBV20-1 CSARDPLDREKFF TGCAGTGCTAGAGATCCCCTTGACCGGGAGAAGTTCTTC
few TRBJ1-4 NA TRBV20-1 CSAKTGRANEKLFF TGCAGTGCAAAAACAGGAAGGGCTAATGAAAAACTGTTTTTT
NA TRBJ1-1 TRBD1 TRBV2 CASSLDRSTEAFF TGTGCCAGCTCCCTGGACAGGTCCACTGAAGCTTTCTTT
few TRBJ2-3 NA TRBV5-1 CASSLQDSSTDTQYF TGCGCCAGCAGCTTGCAGGACAGTAGCACAGATACGCAGTATTTT
many TRBJ1-2 NA TRBV11-2 CASSSAMDRHYGYTF TGTGCCAGCAGCTCGGCTATGGACAGACACTATGGCTACACCTTC
once TRBJ1-2 NA TRBV12-3/TRBV12-4 CASIFTSNGYTF TGTGCCAGCATTTTTACCTCAAATGGCTACACCTTC
NA TRBJ2-2 NA TRBV3-1 CASSLRTGPGELFF TGTGCCAGCAGCTTACGGACGGGACCCGGGGAGCTGTTTTTT
NA TRBJ2-2 NA TRBV11-2 CASRRQQGVGGELFF TGTGCCAGCAGAAGACAGCAAGGGGTAGGGGGGGAGCTGTTTTTT
few TRBJ1-2 TRBD1 TRBV29-1 CSVDRGGGYTF TGCAGCGTGGACAGGGGTGGAGGCTACACCTTC
NA TRBJ2-5 NA TRBV12-5 CASGLDRETQYF TGTGCTAGTGGTTTAGACCGAGAGACCCAGTACTTC
many TRBJ1-1 NA TRBV13 CASSRNGNTEAFF TGTGCCAGCTCACGGAACGGGAACACTGAAGCTTTCTTT
NA TRBJ1-5 NA TRBV24-1 CTTSYSGSNQPQHF TGTACCACCAGTTACTCAGGAAGCAATCAGCCCCAGCATTTT
few TRBJ1-2 NA TRBV6-5 CASSLSGRTPLGYTF TGTGCCAGCAGCTTATCTGGACGGACGCCTTTGGGCTACACCTTC
few TRBJ2-3 NA TRBV20-1 CSTVVGPTDTQYF TGCAGTACAGTGGTAGGGCCAACGGATACGCAGTATTTT
NA TRBJ2-5 NA TRBV2 CASTRAETQYF TGTGCCAGCACCAGGGCGGAGACCCAGTACTTC